This record looks at one TCR beta chain sequence and its context. This sample stems from a study of control samples from healthy donors and cancer patients. The length of the CDR3 is 17 residues. Germline assignment: CDR1 GTSNPN and CDR2 SVGIG (reference sequence). V was cut by 5 bases and J by 0 bases, with 17 bases left in between. Here immunoSEQ multiplex PCR was the method, and the copy in TCRdb shows in-frame clones only, minus some. The sample lists more than 140,000 clones, 75% to 95% seen once, with 6% to 9% in the top ten. The sample was blood. The TCR was taken from a young man in good health. The V gene is TRBV30, the J gene TRBJ2-6; D is perhaps TRBD2 (6 bases). The CDR3 spells CAWQRGISSSGANVLTF. The CDR3 bases are TGTGCCTGGCAACGCGGGATTTCAAGCTCTGGGGCCAACGTCCTGACTTTC.